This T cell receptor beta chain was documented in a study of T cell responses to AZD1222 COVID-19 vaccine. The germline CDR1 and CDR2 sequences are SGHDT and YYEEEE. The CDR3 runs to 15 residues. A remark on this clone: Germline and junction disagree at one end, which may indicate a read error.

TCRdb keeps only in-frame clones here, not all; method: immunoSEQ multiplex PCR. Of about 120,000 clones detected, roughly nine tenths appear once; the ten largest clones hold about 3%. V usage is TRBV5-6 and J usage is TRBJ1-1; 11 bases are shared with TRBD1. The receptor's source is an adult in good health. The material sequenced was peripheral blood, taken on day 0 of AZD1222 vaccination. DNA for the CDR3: TGTGCCAGCAGATTGGACAGGGGGCGATTCACTGAAGCTTTCTTT. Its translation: CASRLDRGRFTEAFF.